This passage covers 14 T cell receptor beta chains from one sample sequenced in a study of blood T cell repertoires in COVID-19. The data were produced by immunoSEQ multiplex PCR, yet TCRdb's version contains in-frame clones alone and is incomplete. Among about 38,000 clones, roughly 87% were seen once, and the ten largest hold roughly 7.2%. Sequences were obtained from peripheral blood. These receptors all stem from a human donor in a cohort sampled during active COVID-19.

The J gene is TRBJ1-5, the V gene TRBV9; D call uncertain. V was shortened by 1 base and J by 3 bases, with 8 bases between the two germline ends. The CDR3 sequence is 14 residues long. Germline V gives CDR1 SGDLS, CDR2 YYNGEE. This chain's CDR3 is CASSVTGDNQPQHF. DNA for the CDR3: TGTGCCAGCAGCGTAACCGGGGACAATCAGCCCCAGCATTTT.

This chain joins TRBV29-1 and TRBJ1-1; 7 bases are shared with TRBD1. Germline V gives CDR1 SQVTM, CDR2 ANQGSEA. The CDR3 runs 13 residues. V shed 4 bases, J shed 2 bases, and the junction held 4 bases outside the gene matches. The CDR3: CSVGQGKNTEAFF. The DNA for the CDR3 is TGCAGCGTTGGACAGGGTAAAAACACTGAAGCTTTCTTT. Supplemented by reference TRBV29-1 and TRBJ1-1, the full variable domain reads SAVISQKPSRDICQRGTSLTIQCQVDSQVTMMFWYRQQPGQSLTLIATANQGSEATYESGFVIDKFPISRPNLTFSTLTVSNMSPEDSSIYLCSVGQGKNTEAFFGQGTRLTVV.

This chain uses TRBV19 with TRBJ1-2, with TRBD1 as a possible D gene (5 bases). CDR3 length: 15 residues. V was cut by 0 bases and J by 4 bases, with 12 bases left in between. Per germline, CDR1 LNHDA and CDR2 SQIVND (reference sequence). This chain's CDR3 is CASSIDTGRGYGYTF. DNA for the CDR3: TGTGCCAGTAGTATAGATACGGGGAGGGGCTATGGCTACACCTTC.

The rearrangement links TRBV5-1 to TRBJ2-2; 7 bases map to TRBD2. The germline V gene encodes CDR1 SGHRS and CDR2 YFSETQ. The CDR3 is 13 amino acids. J gave up 7 bases and V 5 bases, and 5 bases lay outside the gene matches. CDR3 region: CASRPRDYGELFF. CDR3 nucleotides: TGCGCCAGCAGGCCCAGGGACTACGGGGAGCTGTTTTTT. The complete variable domain, with remaining parts taken from reference TRBV5-1 and TRBJ2-2, reads KAGVTQTPRYLIKTRGQQVTLSCSPISGHRSVSWYQQTPGQGLQFLFEYFSETQRNKGNFPGRFSGRQFSNSRSEMNVSTLELGDSALYLCASRPRDYGELFFGEGSRLTVL.

The chain joins TRBV15 to TRBJ2-1, with TRBD2 identical over 10 bases. V shed 1 base, J shed 9 bases, and the junction held 9 bases outside the gene matches. Germline CDR1 LNHNV, CDR2 YYDKDF (reference sequence). The CDR3 length is 16 residues. The CDR3, as DNA: TGTGCCACCAGCAGAGGGCTCCCAGTAGCGGGAGGTGAGCAGTTCTTC. Encoded protein: CATSRGLPVAGGEQFF. Filled out from reference TRBV15 and TRBJ2-1, the complete variable domain reads DAMVIQNPRYQVTQFGKPVTLSCSQTLNHNVMYWYQQKSSQAPKLLFHYYDKDFNNEADTPDNFQSRRPNTSFCFLDIRSPGLGDTAMYLCATSRGLPVAGGEQFFGPGTRLTVL.

This chain links TRBV6-5 with TRBJ1-6; 7 bases agree with TRBD1. Trimming at V came to 5 bases and at J to 5 bases, leaving 6 bases not matched to a gene. CDR1 and CDR2 (germline): MNHEY, SVGAGI. There are 15 residues in the CDR3. The CDR3 DNA reads as TGTGCCAGCAGTCTCAGGGGGATAAATAATTCACCCCTCCACTTT. Translation: CASSLRGINNSPLHF.

This clone was counted once. This sequence joins TRBV18 and TRBJ2-3; no clear D. CDR1 is KGHSH and CDR2 is LQKENI in the germline V gene. This CDR3 spans 16 amino acids. V was trimmed by 3 bases and J by 0 bases, leaving 13 bases between them. The chain's CDR3 is CASSPLATSSTDTQYF. The CDR3 nucleotides read TGTGCCAGCTCACCGTTGGCAACCTCTAGCACAGATACGCAGTATTTT.

J is TRBJ1-1 and V is TRBV13; TRBD1 matches at 7 bases. Germline V gene sequence: CDR1 PRHDT, CDR2 FYEKMQ (reference sequence). The CDR3 runs to 13 residues. The trim removed 5 bases at V and 5 bases at J, leaving 5 bases unmatched. CDR3 loop: CASSPQTGTEAFF. DNA of the CDR3: TGTGCCAGCAGCCCGCAGACAGGGACTGAAGCTTTCTTT.

The chain carries TRBV5-1 and TRBJ1-5; perhaps TRBD1 as D (5 bases). CDR3 length equals 15 residues. Germline values: CDR1 SGHRS, CDR2 YFSETQ. V was clipped by 1 base and J by 2 bases, with 10 bases between them. This chain's CDR3 is CASSLSGARNQPQHF. Here the CDR3 DNA reads TGCGCCAGCAGCTTGAGTGGGGCGCGCAATCAGCCCCAGCATTTT.

The rearrangement uses TRBV9 and TRBJ2-3; D uncertain. The length of the CDR3 is 15 residues. Trimming took 0 bases from V and 2 from J, leaving 10 bases between them. Germline V gene sequence: CDR1 SGDLS, CDR2 YYNGEE. CDR3 loop: CASSVAVYSTDTQYF. CDR3 coding DNA: TGTGCCAGCAGCGTAGCTGTTTACTCCACAGATACGCAGTATTTT.

DNA for the CDR3: TGTGCCAGCACTGGGAGGAACACCGGGGAGCTGTTTTTT. As protein: CASTGRNTGELFF. The V and J genes are TRBV6-6 and TRBJ2-2; maybe TRBD2 (5 bases). The CDR3 consists of 13 residues. Germline CDR1 MNHNY, CDR2 SVGAGI (reference sequence). V lost 7 bases and J lost 1, with 7 bases in between.

V usage is TRBV11-2 and J usage is TRBJ2-5; the D gene is possibly TRBD1 (5 bases). Trimming stripped 2 bases from V and 12 bases from J, with 10 bases between. In germline, CDR1 is SGHAT, CDR2 FQNNGV. The CDR3 contains 11 residues. The CDR3 sequence is CASSLLDSEYF. The DNA for the CDR3 is TGTGCCAGCAGCTTACTAGACAGCGAGTACTTC.

The chain employs TRBV7-8 and TRBJ2-3; D unresolved. CDR1 SGHVS and CDR2 FQNEAQ come from the germline V gene. This CDR3 has 13 residues. Trimming cost V 5 bases and J 3 bases, with 9 bases left between them. CDR3 DNA sequence: TGTGCCAGCAGCGCCCGGTTAACAGATACGCAGTATTTT. Its translation is CASSARLTDTQYF.

The J gene is TRBJ1-3, the V gene TRBV5-1; D might be TRBD1 (6 bases). The length of the CDR3 is 15 residues. CDR1 SGHRS and CDR2 YFSETQ come from the germline V gene. V was trimmed by 4 bases and J by 4 bases, leaving 15 bases between them. The CDR3 sequence is CASSPTGQFGNTIYF. The DNA for the CDR3 is TGCGCCAGCAGCCCTACCGGACAGTTCGGAAACACCATATATTTT. Together with reference TRBV5-1 and TRBJ1-3, the CDR3 gives the full variable domain: KAGVTQTPRYLIKTRGQQVTLSCSPISGHRSVSWYQQTPGQGLQFLFEYFSETQRNKGNFPGRFSGRQFSNSRSEMNVSTLELGDSALYLCASSPTGQFGNTIYFGEGSWLTVV.